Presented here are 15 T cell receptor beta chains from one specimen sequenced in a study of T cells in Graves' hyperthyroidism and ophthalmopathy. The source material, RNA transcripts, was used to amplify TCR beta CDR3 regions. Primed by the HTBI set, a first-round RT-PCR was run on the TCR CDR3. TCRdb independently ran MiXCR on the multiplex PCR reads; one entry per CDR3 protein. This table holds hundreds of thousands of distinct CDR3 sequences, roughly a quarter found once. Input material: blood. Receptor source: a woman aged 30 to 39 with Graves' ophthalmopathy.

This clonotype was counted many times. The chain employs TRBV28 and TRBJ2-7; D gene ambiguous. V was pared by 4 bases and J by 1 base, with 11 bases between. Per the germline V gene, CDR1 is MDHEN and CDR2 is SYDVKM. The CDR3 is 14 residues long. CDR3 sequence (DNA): TGTGCCAGCAGTTCGTTCTTACTTTCCTACGAGCAGTACTTC. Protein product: CASSSFLLSYEQYF.

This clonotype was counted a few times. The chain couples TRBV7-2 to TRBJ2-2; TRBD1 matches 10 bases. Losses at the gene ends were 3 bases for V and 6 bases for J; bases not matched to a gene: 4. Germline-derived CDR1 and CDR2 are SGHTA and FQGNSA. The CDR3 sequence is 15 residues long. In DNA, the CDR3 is TGTGCCAGCAGCTTTTTGACAGGGGGCTCCGGGGAGCTGTTTTTT. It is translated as CASSFLTGGSGELFF.

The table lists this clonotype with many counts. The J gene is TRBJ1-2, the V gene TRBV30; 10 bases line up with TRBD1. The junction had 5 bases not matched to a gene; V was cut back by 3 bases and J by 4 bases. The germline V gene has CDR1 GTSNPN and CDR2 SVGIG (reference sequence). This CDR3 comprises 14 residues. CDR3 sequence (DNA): TGTGCCTGGAGGAGACAGGGGGCATCCTATGGCTACACCTTC. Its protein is CAWRRQGASYGYTF.

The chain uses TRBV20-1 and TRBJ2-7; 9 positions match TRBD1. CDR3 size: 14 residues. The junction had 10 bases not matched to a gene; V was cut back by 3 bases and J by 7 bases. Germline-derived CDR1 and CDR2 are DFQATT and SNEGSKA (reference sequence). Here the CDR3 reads CSASAPGQGREQYF. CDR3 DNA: TGCAGTGCTAGTGCCCCGGGACAGGGTCGAGAGCAGTACTTC.

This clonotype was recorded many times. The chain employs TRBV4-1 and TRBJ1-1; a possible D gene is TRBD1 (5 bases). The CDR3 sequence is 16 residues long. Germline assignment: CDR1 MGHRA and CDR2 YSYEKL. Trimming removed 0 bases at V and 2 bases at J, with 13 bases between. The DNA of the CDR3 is TGCGCCAGCAGCCAAGATAGATTGGGGACCAACACTGAAGCTTTCTTT. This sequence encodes CASSQDRLGTNTEAFF.

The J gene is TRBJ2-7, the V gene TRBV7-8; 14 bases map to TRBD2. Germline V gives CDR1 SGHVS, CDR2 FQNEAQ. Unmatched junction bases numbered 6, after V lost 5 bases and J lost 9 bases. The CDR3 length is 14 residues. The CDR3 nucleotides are TGTGCCAGCAGCCCGGGACTAGCGGGAGTAGGGCAGTACTTC. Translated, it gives CASSPGLAGVGQYF.

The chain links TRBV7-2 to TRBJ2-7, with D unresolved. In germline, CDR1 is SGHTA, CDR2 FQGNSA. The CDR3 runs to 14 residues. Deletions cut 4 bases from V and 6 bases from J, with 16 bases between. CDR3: CASSSRLVFFEQYF. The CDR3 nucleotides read TGTGCCAGCAGCTCTCGACTGGTTTTCTTCGAGCAGTACTTC.

The CDR3 protein is CAIRGQGTSETQYF. CDR3 nucleotide sequence: TGTGCCATCAGGGGACAGGGGACCAGCGAGACCCAGTACTTC. The chain uses TRBV10-3 and TRBJ2-5; 10 positions match TRBD1. Germline CDR1 ENHRY, CDR2 SYGVKD. After removal of 6 bases from V and 5 bases from J, the junction contained 6 bases not matched to a gene. CDR3 length equals 14 residues.

Written as DNA, the CDR3 is TGTGCCAGCAGCCTTCACCCGGGACAGGGAGAGACCCAGTACTTC. Its protein is CASSLHPGQGETQYF. The rearrangement uses TRBV5-4 and TRBJ2-5; 9 bases are a match to TRBD1. The V segment lost 4 bases and the J segment 4 bases; nucleotides outside the gene matches: 8. CDR1 and CDR2 from the germline V gene are SGHNT and YYREEE (reference sequence). The CDR3 is 15 residues long.

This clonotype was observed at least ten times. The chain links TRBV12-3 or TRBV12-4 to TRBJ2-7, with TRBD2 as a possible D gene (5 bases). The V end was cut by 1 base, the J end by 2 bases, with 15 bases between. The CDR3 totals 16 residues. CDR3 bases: TGTGCCAGCAGTTTAGGAGGCATCGGGGTCCCCTACGAGCAGTACTTC. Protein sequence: CASSLGGIGVPYEQYF.

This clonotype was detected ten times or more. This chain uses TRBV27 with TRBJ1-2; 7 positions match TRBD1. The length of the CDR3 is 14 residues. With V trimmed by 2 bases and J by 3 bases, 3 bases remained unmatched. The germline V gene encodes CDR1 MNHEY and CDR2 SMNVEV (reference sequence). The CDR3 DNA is TGTGCCAGCAGTTTAATCGGGACAGACTATGGCTACACCTTC. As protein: CASSLIGTDYGYTF.

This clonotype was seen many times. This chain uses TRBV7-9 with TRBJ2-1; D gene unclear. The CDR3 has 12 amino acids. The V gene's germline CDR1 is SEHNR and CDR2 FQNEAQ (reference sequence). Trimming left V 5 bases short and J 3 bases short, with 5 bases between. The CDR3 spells CASSVLYNEQFF. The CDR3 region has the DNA TGTGCCAGCAGCGTCCTCTACAATGAGCAGTTCTTC.

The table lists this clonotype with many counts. In nucleotides, the CDR3 is TGCGCCAGCAGCCAGCAAAGGCATCAGCCCCAGCATTTT. As protein: CASSQQRHQPQHF. This chain connects TRBV4-1 to TRBJ1-5; D uncertain. Trimming stripped 3 bases from V and 5 bases from J, with 8 bases between. CDR3 length: 13 amino acids. Germline V lookup: CDR1 MGHRA, CDR2 YSYEKL.

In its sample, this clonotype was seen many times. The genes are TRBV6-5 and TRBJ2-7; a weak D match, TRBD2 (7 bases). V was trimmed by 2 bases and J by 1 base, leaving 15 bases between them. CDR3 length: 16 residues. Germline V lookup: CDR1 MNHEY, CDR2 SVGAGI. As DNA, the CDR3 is TGTGCCAGCAGTTACCCCCGGGGGGCCGATTCCTACGAGCAGTACTTC. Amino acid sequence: CASSYPRGADSYEQYF.

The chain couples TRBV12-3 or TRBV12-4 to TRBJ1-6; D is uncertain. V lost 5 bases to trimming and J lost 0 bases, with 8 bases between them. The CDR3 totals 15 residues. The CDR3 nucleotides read TGTGCCAGCAGTAGGAGGAGCTCCTATAATTCACCCCTCCACTTT. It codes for CASSRRSSYNSPLHF.